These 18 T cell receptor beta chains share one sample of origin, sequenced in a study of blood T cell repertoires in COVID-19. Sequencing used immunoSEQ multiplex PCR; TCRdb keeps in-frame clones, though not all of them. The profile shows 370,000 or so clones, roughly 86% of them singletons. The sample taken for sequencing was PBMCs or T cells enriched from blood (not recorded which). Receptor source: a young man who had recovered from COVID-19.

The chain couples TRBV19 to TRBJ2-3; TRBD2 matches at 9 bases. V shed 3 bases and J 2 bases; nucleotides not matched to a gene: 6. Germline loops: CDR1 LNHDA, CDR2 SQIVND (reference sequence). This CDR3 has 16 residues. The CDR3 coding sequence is TGTGCCAGTAGTATTGTAGCGGGGGCCGTCACAGATACGCAGTATTTT. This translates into CASSIVAGAVTDTQYF.

CDR3 nucleotide sequence: TGTGCCAGCGCACGGGAGGATCAGCCCCAGCATTTT. Its translation is CASAREDQPQHF. This chain uses TRBV7-9 with TRBJ1-5; D is unclear. Germline V gene sequence: CDR1 SEHNR, CDR2 FQNEAQ (reference sequence). V lost 8 bases and J lost 5, with 10 bases in between. The CDR3 consists of 12 residues.

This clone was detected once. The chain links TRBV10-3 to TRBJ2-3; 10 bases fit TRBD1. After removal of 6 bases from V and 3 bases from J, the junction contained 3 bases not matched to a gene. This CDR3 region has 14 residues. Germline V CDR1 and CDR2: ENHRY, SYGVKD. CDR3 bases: TGTGCCATCAGGGACAGGGGGGAGACAGATACGCAGTATTTT. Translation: CAIRDRGETDTQYF.

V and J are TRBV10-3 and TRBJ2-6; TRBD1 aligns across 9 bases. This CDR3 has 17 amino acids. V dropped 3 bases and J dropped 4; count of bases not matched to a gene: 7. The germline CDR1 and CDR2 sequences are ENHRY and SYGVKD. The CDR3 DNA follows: TGTGCCATCAGTGACTCACAGGGGACAGGGGGGGCCAACGTCCTGACTTTC. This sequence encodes CAISDSQGTGGANVLTF.

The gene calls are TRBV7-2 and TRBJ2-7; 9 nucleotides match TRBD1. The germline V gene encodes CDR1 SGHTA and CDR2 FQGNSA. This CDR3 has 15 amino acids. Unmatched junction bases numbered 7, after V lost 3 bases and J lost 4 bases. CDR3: CASSLTGGTIYEQYF. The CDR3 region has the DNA TGTGCCAGCAGCTTGACAGGGGGAACGATTTACGAGCAGTACTTC. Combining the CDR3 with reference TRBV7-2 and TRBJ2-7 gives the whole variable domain GAGVSQSPSNKVTEKGKDVELRCDPISGHTALYWYRQSLGQGLEFLIYFQGNSAPDKSGLPSDRFSAERTGGSVSTLTIQRTQQEDSAVYLCASSLTGGTIYEQYFGPGTRLTVT.

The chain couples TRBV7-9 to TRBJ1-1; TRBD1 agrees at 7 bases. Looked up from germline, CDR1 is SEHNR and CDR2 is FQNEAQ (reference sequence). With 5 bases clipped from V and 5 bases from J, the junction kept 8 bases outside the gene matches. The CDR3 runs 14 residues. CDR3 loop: CASSPQGRGTEAFF. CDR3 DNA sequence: TGTGCCAGCAGCCCCCAGGGCAGGGGGACTGAAGCTTTCTTT.

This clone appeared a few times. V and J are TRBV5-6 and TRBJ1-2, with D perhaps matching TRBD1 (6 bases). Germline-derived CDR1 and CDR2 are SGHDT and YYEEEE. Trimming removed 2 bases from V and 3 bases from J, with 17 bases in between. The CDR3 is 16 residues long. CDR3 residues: CASSFTGNWEDYGYTF. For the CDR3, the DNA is TGTGCCAGCAGCTTTACAGGGAATTGGGAAGACTATGGCTACACCTTC. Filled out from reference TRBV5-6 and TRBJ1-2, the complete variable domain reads DAGVTQSPTHLIKTRGQQVTLRCSPKSGHDTVSWYQQALGQGPQFIFQYYEEEERQRGNFPDRFSGHQFPNYSSELNVNALLLGDSALYLCASSFTGNWEDYGYTFGSGTRLTVV.

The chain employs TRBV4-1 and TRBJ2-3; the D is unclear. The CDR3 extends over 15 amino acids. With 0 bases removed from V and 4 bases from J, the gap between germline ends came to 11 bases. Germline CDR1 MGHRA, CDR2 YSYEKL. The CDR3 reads CASSQEWLPADTQYF. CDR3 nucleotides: TGCGCCAGCAGCCAAGAATGGCTCCCCGCAGATACGCAGTATTTT.

The CDR3 sequence is CASRAPTNEKLFF. CDR3 DNA sequence: TGCGCCAGCCGAGCCCCCACTAATGAAAAACTGTTTTTT. This sequence joins TRBV5-1 and TRBJ1-4; D is uncertain. Germline CDR1 SGHRS, CDR2 YFSETQ. The CDR3 is made up of 13 amino acids. V gave up 7 bases and J gave up 2 bases, with 9 bases separating them.

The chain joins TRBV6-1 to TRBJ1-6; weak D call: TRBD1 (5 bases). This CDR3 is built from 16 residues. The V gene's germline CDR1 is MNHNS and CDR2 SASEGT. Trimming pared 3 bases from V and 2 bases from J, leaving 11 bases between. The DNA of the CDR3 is TGTGCCAGCAGTGACCAGACAGTTACCTATAATTCACCCCTCCACTTT. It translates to CASSDQTVTYNSPLHF.

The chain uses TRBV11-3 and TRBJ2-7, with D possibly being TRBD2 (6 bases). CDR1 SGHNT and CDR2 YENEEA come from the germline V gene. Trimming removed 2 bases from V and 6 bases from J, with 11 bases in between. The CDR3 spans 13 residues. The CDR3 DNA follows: TGTGCCAGCAGCTTACGCGGGATAGGCGAGCAGTACTTC. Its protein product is CASSLRGIGEQYF.

The CDR3, as DNA: TGTGCCAGCAGCCCTAGACAGGGCAGCCAGCCCCAGCATTTT. Residues: CASSPRQGSQPQHF. The chain carries TRBV7-2 and TRBJ1-5; TRBD1 matches 7 bases. After removal of 5 bases from V and 7 bases from J, the junction contained 8 bases not matched to a gene. The CDR3 totals 14 residues. In germline, CDR1 is SGHTA, CDR2 FQGNSA. The full variable domain, in which reference TRBV7-2 and TRBJ1-5 provide the parts outside the CDR3, is GAGVSQSPSNKVTEKGKDVELRCDPISGHTALYWYRQSLGQGLEFLIYFQGNSAPDKSGLPSDRFSAERTGGSVSTLTIQRTQQEDSAVYLCASSPRQGSQPQHFGDGTRLSIL.

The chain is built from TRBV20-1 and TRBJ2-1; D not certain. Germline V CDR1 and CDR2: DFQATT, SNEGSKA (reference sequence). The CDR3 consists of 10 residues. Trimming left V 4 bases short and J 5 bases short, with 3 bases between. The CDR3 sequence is CSATNNEQFF. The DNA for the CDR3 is TGCAGTGCTACAAACAATGAGCAGTTCTTC.

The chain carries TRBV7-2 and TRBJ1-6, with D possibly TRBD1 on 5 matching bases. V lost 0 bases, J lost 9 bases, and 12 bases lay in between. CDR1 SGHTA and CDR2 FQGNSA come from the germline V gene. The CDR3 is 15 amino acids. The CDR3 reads CASSLASQGSSPLHF. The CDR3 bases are TGTGCCAGCAGCTTAGCGAGTCAGGGAAGTTCACCCCTCCACTTT.

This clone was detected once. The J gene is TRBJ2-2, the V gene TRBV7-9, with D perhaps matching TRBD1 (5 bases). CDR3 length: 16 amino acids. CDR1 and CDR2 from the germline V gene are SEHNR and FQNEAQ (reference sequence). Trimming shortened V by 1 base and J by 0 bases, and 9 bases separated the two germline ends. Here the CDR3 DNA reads TGTGCCAGCAGCTTAGTTACAGGTCCGAACACCGGGGAGCTGTTTTTT. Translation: CASSLVTGPNTGELFF.

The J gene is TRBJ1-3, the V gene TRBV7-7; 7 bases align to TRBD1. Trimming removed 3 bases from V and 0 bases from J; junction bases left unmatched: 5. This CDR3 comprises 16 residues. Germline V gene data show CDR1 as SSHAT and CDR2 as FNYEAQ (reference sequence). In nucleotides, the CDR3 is TGTGCCAGCAGCTTCAACAGGGGTTTCTCTGGAAACACCATATATTTT. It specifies CASSFNRGFSGNTIYF.

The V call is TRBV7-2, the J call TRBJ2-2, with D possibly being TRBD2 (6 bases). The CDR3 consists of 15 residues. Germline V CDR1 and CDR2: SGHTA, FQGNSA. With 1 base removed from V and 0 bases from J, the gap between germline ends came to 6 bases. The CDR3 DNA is TGTGCCAGCAGCTTAGTAGCGGCGAACACCGGGGAGCTGTTTTTT. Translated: CASSLVAANTGELFF.

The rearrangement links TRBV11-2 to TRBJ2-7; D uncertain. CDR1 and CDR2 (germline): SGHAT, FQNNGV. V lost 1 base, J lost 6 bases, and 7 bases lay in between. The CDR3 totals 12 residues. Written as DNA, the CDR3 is TGTGCCAGCAGCTTAGTAAGCTCCGAGCAGTACTTC. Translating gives CASSLVSSEQYF.